A single T cell receptor (beta chain) is shown here with its context. Antigen unknown. This specimen belongs to a study of cytomegalovirus exposure and HLA in healthy donors. The primer mix had 60 Vbeta and 13 Jbeta primers. Using immunoSEQ multiplex PCR, the repertoire was profiled, and TCRdb retains in-frame clones only, with some absent. Of approximately 140,000 clones listed, approximately 80% are singletons. Germline V gene sequence: CDR1 WNHNN, CDR2 SYGVQD (reference sequence). Trimming stripped 0 bases from V and 5 bases from J, with 13 bases between. CDR3 length equals 15 residues. General study results and limits: Presence/absence analyses supposed approximately even sequencing depth among donors.

V and J are TRBV10-1 and TRBJ1-1; D may be TRBD1 (5 bases). Sample: PBMCs. This TCR came from a man aged 35-49 years in good health and CMV-seropositive. The CDR3 sequence: CASSESKGVETEAFF. CDR3 coding DNA: TGCGCCAGCAGTGAGTCGAAAGGGGTTGAAACTGAAGCTTTCTTT.